The 18 T cell receptor beta chains given below trace back to one sample, sequenced in a study of Ad26.COV2.S vaccination and SARS-CoV-2 variants. The treatment was: roughly 20 received Ad26.COV2.S at low or high dose, single or two shots; several received placebo; per-sample allocation not given. Sampling took place 63 days after the first vaccine or placebo injection. The table came from immunoSEQ multiplex PCR; TCRdb's copy has only in-frame clones and leaves some out. The sample contains more than 300,000 clones, around four fifths of which appear only once. This sample comprised peripheral blood, obtained in a trial of Ad26.COV2.S vaccine versus placebo. Receptor source: a person between 18 and 65 years old who received the Ad26.COV2.S COVID-19 vaccine or a placebo.

The chain uses TRBV2 and TRBJ2-3, with 8 bases matching TRBD2. V lost 7 bases to trimming and J lost 4 bases; unmatched junction nucleotides: 16. This CDR3 is built from 17 residues. Germline loops: CDR1 SNHLY, CDR2 FYNNEI. The DNA for the CDR3 is TGTGCCAGCATACTCCAAGGGCGGGGGGAACCCGCAGATACGCAGTATTTT. Its translation: CASILQGRGEPADTQYF.

The V and J genes are TRBV5-5 and TRBJ2-7; 8 nucleotides align to TRBD1. This CDR3 region has 16 residues. Losses at the gene ends were 3 bases for V and 4 bases for J; bases not matched to a gene: 12. CDR1 SGHKS and CDR2 YYEKEE come from the germline V gene (reference sequence). CDR3 coding DNA: TGTGCCAGCAGCTGGGGAGAAGGGACAGGTCAATACGAGCAGTACTTC. Its translation: CASSWGEGTGQYEQYF.

J is TRBJ1-3 and V is TRBV10-2; TRBD1 agrees at 7 bases. There are 13 residues in the CDR3. V gave up 6 bases and J gave up 4 bases; unmatched junction bases: 3. Germline V gives CDR1 WSHSY, CDR2 SAAADI. CDR3 DNA sequence: TGCGCCAGCAGCGGGACAGTAGGAAACACCATATATTTT. Translation gives CASSGTVGNTIYF.

This clone turned up a few times. This chain joins TRBV5-4 and TRBJ2-6; 7 bases fit TRBD1. The germline CDR1 and CDR2 sequences are SGHNT and YYREEE (reference sequence). CDR3 length: 17 residues. The V segment lost 3 bases and the J segment 4 bases; nucleotides outside the gene matches: 10. The CDR3, as DNA: TGTGCCAGCAGCTCGCGACAGGGTATAGCCGGGGCCAACGTCCTGACTTTC. It encodes CASSSRQGIAGANVLTF.

The chain is built from TRBV6-6 and TRBJ1-6, with D maybe TRBD1 (5 bases). Germline V CDR1 and CDR2: MNHNY, SVGAGI (reference sequence). The ends were cut back, 2 bases at V and 5 bases at J, with 13 bases in the middle. The CDR3 covers 16 residues. CDR3 protein: CASSYGAGYNNSPLHF. CDR3 sequence (DNA): TGTGCCAGCAGTTACGGTGCAGGGTACAATAATTCACCCCTCCACTTT.

Concerning this clone: Other DNA sequences in the same sample also yield this CDR3. V and J are TRBV7-9 and TRBJ2-5, with D perhaps TRBD2 (6 bases). V was clipped by 1 base and J by 4 bases, with 7 bases between them. Germline values: CDR1 SEHNR, CDR2 FQNEAQ (reference sequence). This CDR3 region has 13 residues. CDR3 bases: TGTGCCAGCAGCTTAGGGAGGGGAGAGACCCAGTACTTC. This codes for CASSLGRGETQYF.

The rearrangement links TRBV7-3 to TRBJ2-1; TRBD1 aligns across 9 bases. V lost 5 bases and J lost 10; bases outside the gene matches: 15. This CDR3 spans 16 amino acids. In germline, CDR1 is SGHTA, CDR2 FQGTGA. DNA for the CDR3: TGTGCCAGCAGCCCCCCCGGGACAGGGCTTGTGGAGGAGCAGTTCTTC. It translates to CASSPPGTGLVEEQFF.

This rearrangement joins TRBV28 to TRBJ1-5, with TRBD1 identical over 12 bases. The CDR3 extends over 18 amino acids. Per the germline V gene, CDR1 is MDHEN and CDR2 is SYDVKM. Trimming took 3 bases from V and 0 from J; bases not matched to a gene: 6. The CDR3 protein is CASSLGQGASYSNQPQHF. In DNA, the CDR3 is TGTGCCAGCAGTTTGGGACAGGGGGCGAGTTATAGCAATCAGCCCCAGCATTTT.

The CDR3 loop reads CASSHLRGGNTEAFF. In nucleotides, the CDR3 is TGTGCCAGCAGCCACCTCAGGGGAGGGAACACTGAAGCTTTCTTT. The rearrangement uses TRBV3-1 (or the pseudogene TRBV3-2) and TRBJ1-1; possibly TRBD1 for D (6 bases). Per the germline V gene, CDR1 is LGHDT and CDR2 is YNNKEL (reference sequence). Between the trimmed V and J ends, which lost 3 bases and 1 base, there was a span of 12 bases. The CDR3 runs 15 residues.

The chain is built from TRBV6-5 and TRBJ1-3; D not certain. The germline V and J ends were trimmed by 7 bases and 0 bases, with 4 bases remaining between them. CDR3 length: 12 amino acids. CDR1 is MNHEY and CDR2 is SVGAGI in the germline V gene. The chain's CDR3 is CASITSGNTIYF. CDR3 coding DNA: TGTGCCAGCATTACCTCTGGAAACACCATATATTTT.

The chain couples TRBV6-6 to TRBJ1-1; D gene ambiguous. CDR3 length equals 11 residues. V was shortened by 3 bases and J by 5 bases, with 4 bases between the two germline ends. Germline lookup yields CDR1 MNHNY and CDR2 SVGAGI (reference sequence). CDR3 residues: CASSYWTEAFF. The CDR3 nucleotides are TGTGCCAGCAGTTATTGGACTGAAGCTTTCTTT.

V gene TRBV3-1 (or the pseudogene TRBV3-2) combines with J gene TRBJ1-2; D is ambiguous. This CDR3 is built from 14 residues. V lost 0 bases to trimming and J lost 3 bases, with 8 bases between them. CDR1 and CDR2 from the germline V gene are LGHDT and YNNKEL (reference sequence). CDR3 DNA: TGTGCCAGCAGCCAAGATCTTGTCCACTATGGCTACACCTTC. Residues: CASSQDLVHYGYTF.

J is TRBJ2-2 and V is TRBV2; D perhaps matches TRBD1 (6 bases). Germline V gene lookup returns CDR1 SNHLY and CDR2 FYNNEI. V was cut by 8 bases and J by 2 bases, with 9 bases left in between. This CDR3 spans 13 amino acids. The CDR3 loop reads CASGQQNTGELFF. For the CDR3, the DNA is TGTGCCAGCGGACAGCAAAACACCGGGGAGCTGTTTTTT.

The chain recombines TRBV2 with TRBJ1-1, with D possibly TRBD1 on 6 matching bases. The CDR3 is 15 amino acids. The V end was cut by 5 bases, the J end by 0 bases, with 13 bases between. Germline CDR1 is SNHLY and CDR2 is FYNNEI. In DNA, the CDR3 is TGTGCCAGCAGTTTCAGACAGGAGATGAACACTGAAGCTTTCTTT. Protein: CASSFRQEMNTEAFF. The complete variable domain, with remaining parts taken from reference TRBV2 and TRBJ1-1, reads EPEVTQTPSHQVTQMGQEVILRCVPISNHLYFYWYRQILGQKVEFLVSFYNNEISEKSEIFDDQFSVERPDGSNFTLKIRSTKLEDSAMYFCASSFRQEMNTEAFFGQGTRLTVV.

The chain uses TRBV5-6 and TRBJ1-2; perhaps TRBD1 as D (5 bases). CDR1 and CDR2 from the germline V gene are SGHDT and YYEEEE. CDR3 length: 13 residues. The ends were cut back, 6 bases at V and 4 bases at J, with 13 bases in the middle. The CDR3: CASTSDSSYGYTF. The CDR3 DNA reads TGTGCCAGCACCTCTGACAGTTCCTATGGCTACACCTTC. Filled out from reference TRBV5-6 and TRBJ1-2, the complete variable domain reads DAGVTQSPTHLIKTRGQQVTLRCSPKSGHDTVSWYQQALGQGPQFIFQYYEEEERQRGNFPDRFSGHQFPNYSSELNVNALLLGDSALYLCASTSDSSYGYTFGSGTRLTVV.

This chain connects TRBV18 to TRBJ1-1, with a tentative D call TRBD1 (6 bases). The V end lost 7 bases, the J end lost 1 base, and 13 bases lay between the germline ends. This CDR3 has 14 residues. Germline-derived CDR1 and CDR2 are KGHSH and LQKENI. The CDR3 is CASLSTGRNTEAFF. In DNA, the CDR3 is TGTGCCAGCTTATCAACAGGGAGGAACACTGAAGCTTTCTTT.

The chain employs TRBV19 and TRBJ1-2; 7 nucleotides match TRBD1. Trimming at V came to 9 bases and at J to 4 bases, leaving 8 bases not matched to a gene. The CDR3 extends over 13 amino acids. In germline, CDR1 is LNHDA, CDR2 SQIVND (reference sequence). The DNA of the CDR3 is TGTGCCAGCGGGACAGCCCCACTCTATGGCTACACCTTC. Its protein is CASGTAPLYGYTF.

This chain links TRBV2 with TRBJ2-5; 10 positions match TRBD2. Germline V lookup: CDR1 SNHLY, CDR2 FYNNEI. This CDR3 has 15 residues. V lost 5 bases and J lost 4; bases outside the gene matches: 7. The CDR3 DNA follows: TGTGCCAGCAGTCCGGGACTAGCGCAAATAGAGACCCAGTACTTC. Residues: CASSPGLAQIETQYF.